This T cell receptor (beta chain) was sequenced in a study of PD-1 blockade in classical Hodgkin lymphoma. Trimming cost V 5 bases and J 8 bases, with 18 bases left between them. From germline, CDR1 is MNHEY and CDR2 SVGAGI. This CDR3 spans 14 amino acids. With no exception, relapse followed autologous stem cell transplantation in all patients, and brentuximab vedotin exposure varied. Libraries were prepared by immunoSEQ multiplex PCR; TCRdb keeps only in-frame clonotypes and omits some of them. The sample has 15,000 or so clones; approximately 58% are singletons. The source of this sequence is a human donor with classical Hodgkin lymphoma. The specimen was peripheral blood mononuclear cells (PBMCs), collected at baseline. V and J are TRBV6-5 and TRBJ1-2; D remains ambiguous. CDR3 amino acids: CASSPNGVLDGYTF. DNA of the CDR3: TGTGCCAGCAGTCCTAACGGGGTCCTAGACGGCTACACCTTC.